A single sample gave rise to the 14 T cell receptor beta chains below, sequenced in a study of blood T cell repertoires in COVID-19. The method was immunoSEQ multiplex PCR; TCRdb's version includes in-frame clones alone and lacks a portion of them. The sample lists more than 250,000 clones; roughly nine tenths were seen once. Sequencing was performed on PBMCs or T cells enriched from blood (not recorded which). These receptors were taken from a woman aged 25 to 39 who had recovered from COVID-19.

V usage is TRBV14 and J usage is TRBJ1-1; D is possibly TRBD1 (5 bases). Germline V lookup: CDR1 SGHDN, CDR2 FVKESK. This CDR3 spans 13 amino acids. The V gene lost 3 bases and the J gene lost 11 bases, with 16 bases spanning the gap. The CDR3 here is CASSQGLTAWAFF. Written as DNA, the CDR3 is TGTGCCAGCAGCCAGGGGCTCACGGCCTGGGCTTTCTTT.

The chain employs TRBV5-1 and TRBJ1-3; perhaps TRBD1 as D (6 bases). CDR1 SGHRS and CDR2 YFSETQ come from the germline V gene. The CDR3 length is 14 residues. V was cut by 0 bases and J by 3 bases, with 7 bases left in between. CDR3 nucleotides: TGCGCCAGCAGCTTGGACAGGGATGGAAACACCATATATTTT. Protein product: CASSLDRDGNTIYF.

The V gene is TRBV30, the J gene TRBJ1-2, with D perhaps matching TRBD1 (6 bases). The CDR3 runs to 12 residues. Germline lookup yields CDR1 GTSNPN and CDR2 SVGIG (reference sequence). Trimming pared 0 bases from V and 8 bases from J, leaving 10 bases between. The CDR3 sequence is CAWSVIGGGYTF. DNA of the CDR3: TGTGCCTGGAGTGTAATTGGGGGCGGCTACACCTTC.

V usage is TRBV28 and J usage is TRBJ1-5, with TRBD1 matching over 10 bases. Germline-derived CDR1 and CDR2 are MDHEN and SYDVKM. Unmatched junction bases numbered 5, after V lost 3 bases and J lost 6 bases. CDR3 length: 15 amino acids. The CDR3 DNA reads TGTGCCAGCAGTTTGTCCGGGACAGGGGTTCAGCCCCAGCATTTT. It codes for CASSLSGTGVQPQHF. Drawing the rest from reference TRBV28 and TRBJ1-5, the complete variable domain is DVKVTQSSRYLVKRTGEKVFLECVQDMDHENMFWYRQDPGLGLRLIYFSYDVKMKEKGDIPEGYSVSREKKERFSLILESASTNQTSMYLCASSLSGTGVQPQHFGDGTRLSIL.

The chain employs TRBV9 and TRBJ2-5; no firm D call. The CDR3 runs to 13 residues. Germline V gene data show CDR1 as SGDLS and CDR2 as YYNGEE. V lost 0 bases and J 4 bases, leaving 7 bases between the germline ends. The CDR3: CASSVAGAETQYF. CDR3 DNA sequence: TGTGCCAGCAGCGTAGCAGGTGCAGAGACCCAGTACTTC. Full variable domain (outside the CDR3, taken from reference TRBV9 and TRBJ2-5): DSGVTQTPKHLITATGQRVTLRCSPRSGDLSVYWYQQSLDQGLQFLIQYYNGEERAKGNILERFSAQQFPDLHSELNLSSLELGDSALYFCASSVAGAETQYFGPGTRLLVL.

The chain has TRBV11-2 and TRBJ2-3, with TRBD2 matching 8 bases. CDR1 SGHAT and CDR2 FQNNGV come from the germline V gene. This CDR3 region has 15 residues. Trimming cost V 5 bases and J 3 bases; bases outside gene matches: 7. CDR3 nucleotides: TGTGCCAGCAGCGTTAGCGGGGTACTGACAGATACGCAGTATTTT. Translated, it gives CASSVSGVLTDTQYF. The variable domain in full, completed from reference TRBV11-2 and TRBJ2-3, reads EAGVAQSPRYKIIEKRQSVAFWCNPISGHATLYWYQQILGQGPKLLIQFQNNGVVDDSQLPKDRFSAERLKGVDSTLKIQPAKLEDSAVYLCASSVSGVLTDTQYFGPGTRLTVL.

The gene calls are TRBV27 and TRBJ1-2, with D possibly TRBD1 on 6 matching bases. Germline CDR1 MNHEY, CDR2 SMNVEV (reference sequence). The V end lost 5 bases, the J end lost 8 bases, and 18 bases lay between the germline ends. The CDR3 contains 14 residues. This CDR3 reads CASSRLTGAEGYTF. CDR3 nucleotide sequence: TGTGCCAGCAGTCGCCTGACAGGCGCGGAGGGCTACACCTTC.

This chain joins TRBV6-4 and TRBJ1-1; TRBD1 might be the D (5 bases). V was clipped by 6 bases and J by 4 bases, with 18 bases between them. CDR3 size: 15 residues. From germline, CDR1 is MRHNA and CDR2 SNTAGT. CDR3 sequence (DNA): TGTGCCAGCAGCGCCTCACCCAGGGTTTTCACTGAAGCTTTCTTT. Translation gives CASSASPRVFTEAFF.

This clone was counted between two and nine times. The chain employs TRBV7-8 and TRBJ2-7; weak D call: TRBD1 (7 bases). The length of the CDR3 is 15 residues. The V end was cut by 5 bases, the J end by 2 bases, with 16 bases between. Per the germline V gene, CDR1 is SGHVS and CDR2 is FQNEAQ. CDR3 DNA: TGTGCCAGCAGCCCTCAGGGGGGATCAGCCTACGAGCAGTACTTC. The encoded protein is CASSPQGGSAYEQYF.

The genes are TRBV30 and TRBJ2-7; 8 bases map to TRBD1. The germline gives CDR1 GTSNPN, CDR2 SVGIG (reference sequence). The CDR3 is 13 residues long. Germline trimming cut 5 bases from V and 2 bases from J; bases unmatched to any gene: 5. CDR3 protein: CAWAPGGAYEQYF. The CDR3 coding sequence is TGTGCCTGGGCACCAGGGGGCGCCTACGAGCAGTACTTC.

The rearrangement links TRBV5-1 to TRBJ1-1, with 8 bases matching TRBD1. The CDR3 spans 15 residues. Looked up from germline, CDR1 is SGHRS and CDR2 is YFSETQ. The trim removed 5 bases at V and 1 base at J, leaving 7 bases unmatched. The CDR3: CASSSTGTGNTEAFF. The DNA for the CDR3 is TGCGCCAGCAGTAGTACCGGGACAGGGAACACTGAAGCTTTCTTT.

This rearrangement joins TRBV2 to TRBJ2-3; D ambiguous. CDR3 length: 12 residues. V was shortened by 3 bases and J by 2 bases, with 3 bases between the two germline ends. Germline V CDR1 and CDR2: SNHLY, FYNNEI. The CDR3 spells CASSDNTDTQYF. The DNA of the CDR3 is TGTGCCAGCAGTGACAACACAGATACGCAGTATTTT.

The J gene is TRBJ2-1, the V gene TRBV9, with 12 bases matching TRBD2. Looked up from germline, CDR1 is SGDLS and CDR2 is YYNGEE. The CDR3 is 16 amino acids. The trim removed 4 bases at V and 4 bases at J, leaving 6 bases unmatched. CDR3 amino acids: CASSLRTSGIYNEQFF. Here the CDR3 DNA reads TGTGCCAGCAGCTTAAGGACTAGCGGGATATACAATGAGCAGTTCTTC. Using reference TRBV9 and TRBJ2-1 for the parts outside the CDR3, the full variable domain is DSGVTQTPKHLITATGQRVTLRCSPRSGDLSVYWYQQSLDQGLQFLIQYYNGEERAKGNILERFSAQQFPDLHSELNLSSLELGDSALYFCASSLRTSGIYNEQFFGPGTRLTVL.

The chain has TRBV4-1 and TRBJ1-6, with 9 bases that match TRBD1. The CDR3 consists of 17 residues. The germline CDR1 and CDR2 sequences are MGHRA and YSYEKL. The V and J ends lost 1 base and 6 bases, in that order; junction bases with no gene match: 7. The CDR3 loop reads CASSQGDRAFSNSPLHF. The DNA for the CDR3 is TGCGCCAGCAGCCAAGGGGACAGGGCTTTTTCTAATTCACCCCTCCACTTT.